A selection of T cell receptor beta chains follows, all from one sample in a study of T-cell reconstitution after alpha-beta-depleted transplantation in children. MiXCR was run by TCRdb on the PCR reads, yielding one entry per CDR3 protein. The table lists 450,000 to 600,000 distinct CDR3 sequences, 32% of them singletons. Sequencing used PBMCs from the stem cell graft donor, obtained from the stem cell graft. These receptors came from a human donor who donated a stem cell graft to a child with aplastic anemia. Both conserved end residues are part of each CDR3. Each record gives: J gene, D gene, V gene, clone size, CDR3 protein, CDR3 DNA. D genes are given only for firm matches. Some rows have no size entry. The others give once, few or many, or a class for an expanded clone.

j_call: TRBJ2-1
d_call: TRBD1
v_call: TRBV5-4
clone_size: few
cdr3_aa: CASSFADRGLMDEQFF
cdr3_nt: TGTGCCAGCAGCTTTGCGGACAGGGGGCTAATGGATGAGCAGTTCTTC

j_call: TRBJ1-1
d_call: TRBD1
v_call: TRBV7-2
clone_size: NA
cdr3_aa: CASSSPTGGVKAFF
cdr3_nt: TGTGCCAGCAGCTCCCCGACAGGGGGCGTAAAAGCTTTCTTT

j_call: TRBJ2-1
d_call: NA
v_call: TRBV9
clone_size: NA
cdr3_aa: CASSVGGSGANEQFF
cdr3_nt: TGTGCCAGCAGCGTAGGGGGTAGTGGGGCCAATGAGCAGTTCTTC

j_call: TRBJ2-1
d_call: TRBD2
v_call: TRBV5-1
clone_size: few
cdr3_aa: CASSLGVAGTTYNEQFF
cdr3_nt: TGCGCCAGCAGCTTGGGGGTAGCGGGAACCACCTACAATGAGCAGTTCTTC

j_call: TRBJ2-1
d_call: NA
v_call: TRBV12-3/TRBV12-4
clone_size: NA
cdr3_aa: CASSTRNEQFF
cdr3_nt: TGTGCCAGCAGTACTAGGAACGAGCAGTTCTTC

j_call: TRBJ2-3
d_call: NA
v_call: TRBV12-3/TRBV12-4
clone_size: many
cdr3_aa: CASTPSTDTQYF
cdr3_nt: TGTGCCAGCACTCCTAGCACAGATACGCAGTATTTT

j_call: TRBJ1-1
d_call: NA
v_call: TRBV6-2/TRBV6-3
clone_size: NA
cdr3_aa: CASSSYPTGMNTEAFF
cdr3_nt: TGTGCCAGCAGTTCCTACCCAACAGGGATGAACACTGAAGCTTTCTTT

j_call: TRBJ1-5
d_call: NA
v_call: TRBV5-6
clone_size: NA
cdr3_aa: CASSPENDRQLRSNQPQHF
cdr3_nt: TGTGCCAGCAGCCCCGAAAATGACAGACAGTTAAGGAGCAATCAGCCCCAGCATTTT

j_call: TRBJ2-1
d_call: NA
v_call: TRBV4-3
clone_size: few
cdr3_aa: CASSQAYRLGAAYNEQFF
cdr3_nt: TGCGCCAGCAGCCAAGCGTACAGATTAGGCGCCGCCTACAATGAGCAGTTCTTC

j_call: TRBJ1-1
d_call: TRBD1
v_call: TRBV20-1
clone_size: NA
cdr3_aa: CSAGRRGQGGTEAFF
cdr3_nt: TGCAGTGCCGGACGGAGAGGACAGGGCGGGACTGAAGCTTTCTTT

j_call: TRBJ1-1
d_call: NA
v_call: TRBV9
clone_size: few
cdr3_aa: CASSVEMGQAEAFF
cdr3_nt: TGTGCCAGCAGCGTAGAGATGGGGCAGGCTGAAGCTTTCTTT

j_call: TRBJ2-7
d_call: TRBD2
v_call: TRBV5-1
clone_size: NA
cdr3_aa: CASSPLPSGTSYEQYF
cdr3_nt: TGCGCCAGCAGCCCCCTTCCTAGCGGGACCTCCTACGAGCAGTACTTC

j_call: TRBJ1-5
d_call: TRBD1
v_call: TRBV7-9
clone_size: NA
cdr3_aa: CASSSRTGKDQPQHF
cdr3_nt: TGTGCCAGCAGCAGCCGGACAGGGAAGGATCAGCCCCAGCATTTT

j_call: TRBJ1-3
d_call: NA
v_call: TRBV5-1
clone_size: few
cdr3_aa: CASSLAGQGRGFGNTIYF
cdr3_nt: TGCGCCAGCAGCTTGGCCGGTCAAGGCAGGGGCTTTGGAAACACCATATATTTT

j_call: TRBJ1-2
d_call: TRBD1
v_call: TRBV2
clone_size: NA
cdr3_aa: CASSEWDRGSDYGYTF
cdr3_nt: TGTGCCAGCAGTGAATGGGACAGGGGCTCTGACTATGGCTACACCTTC

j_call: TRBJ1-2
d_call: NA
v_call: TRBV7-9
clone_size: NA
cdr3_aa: CASSLPGPMDYTF
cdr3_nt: TGTGCCAGCAGCCTACCAGGCCCTATGGACTACACCTTC

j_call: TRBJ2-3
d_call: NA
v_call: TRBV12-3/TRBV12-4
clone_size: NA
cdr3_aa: CASSSPAYSTDTQYF
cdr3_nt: TGTGCCAGCAGCAGTCCTGCCTATAGCACAGATACGCAGTATTTT

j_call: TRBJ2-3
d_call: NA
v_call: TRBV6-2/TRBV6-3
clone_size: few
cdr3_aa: CASSLTSFLDTQYF
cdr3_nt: TGTGCCAGCAGCCTGACCTCCTTTCTGGATACGCAGTATTTT

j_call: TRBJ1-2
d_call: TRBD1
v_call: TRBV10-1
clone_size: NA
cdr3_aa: CASSSGTGAVYGYTF
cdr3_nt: TGCGCCAGCAGTTCAGGGACAGGGGCTGTCTATGGCTACACCTTC

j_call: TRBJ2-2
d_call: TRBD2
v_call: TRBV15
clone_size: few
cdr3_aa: CATSRDLSSGSFEELFF
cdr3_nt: TGTGCCACCAGCAGAGATTTGAGTAGCGGGAGTTTCGAGGAGCTGTTTTTT

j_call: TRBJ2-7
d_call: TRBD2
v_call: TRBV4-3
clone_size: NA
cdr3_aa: CASSQDLAGGPERLSYEQYF
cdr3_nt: TGCGCCAGCAGCCAAGATCTGGCGGGAGGGCCAGAGAGGTTGTCCTACGAGCAGTACTTC

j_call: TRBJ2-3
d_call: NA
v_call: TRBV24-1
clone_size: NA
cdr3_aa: CATSLQSADTQYF
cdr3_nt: TGTGCCACCAGTTTACAGTCCGCAGATACGCAGTATTTT

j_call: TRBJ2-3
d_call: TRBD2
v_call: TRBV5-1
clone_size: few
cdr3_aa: CASSISGRAGDTQYF
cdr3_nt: TGCGCCAGCAGCATTAGCGGGAGGGCCGGAGATACGCAGTATTTT

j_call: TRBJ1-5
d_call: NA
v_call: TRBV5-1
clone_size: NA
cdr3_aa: CASSLDKDQPQHF
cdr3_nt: TGCGCCAGCAGCTTAGACAAGGATCAGCCCCAGCATTTT

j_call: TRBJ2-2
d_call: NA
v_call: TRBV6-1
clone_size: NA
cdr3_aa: CASSEEGLSTGELFF
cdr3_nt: TGTGCCAGCAGTGAAGAGGGGCTGAGCACCGGGGAGCTGTTTTTT

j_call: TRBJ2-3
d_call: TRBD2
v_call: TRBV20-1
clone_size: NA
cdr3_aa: CSARGRGGYRNTQYF
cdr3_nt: TGCAGTGCCCGGGGGCGGGGGGGGTATAGGAATACGCAGTATTTT

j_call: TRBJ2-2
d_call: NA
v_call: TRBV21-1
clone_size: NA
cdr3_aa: CASSSKGGGLPLYTGELFF
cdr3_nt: TGTGCCAGCAGCTCAAAGGGGGGGGGCCTCCCTCTCTACACCGGGGAGCTGTTTTTT

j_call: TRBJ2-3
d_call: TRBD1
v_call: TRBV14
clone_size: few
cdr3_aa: CASSPGQARDTDTQYF
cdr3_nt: TGTGCCAGCAGCCCGGGACAGGCGCGAGACACAGATACGCAGTATTTT

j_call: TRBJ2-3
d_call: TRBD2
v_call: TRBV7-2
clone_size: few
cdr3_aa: CASSPPLAEPNTDTQYF
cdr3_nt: TGTGCCAGCAGCCCACCTCTAGCGGAGCCGAACACAGATACGCAGTATTTT

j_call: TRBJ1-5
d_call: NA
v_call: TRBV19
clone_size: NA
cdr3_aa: CASSIGLGRINQPQHF
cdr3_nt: TGTGCCAGTAGTATCGGCTTGGGCCGGATCAATCAGCCCCAGCATTTT

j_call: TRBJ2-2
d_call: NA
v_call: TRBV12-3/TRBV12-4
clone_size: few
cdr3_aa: CALTSGDANTGELFF
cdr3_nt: TGTGCCCTCACATCGGGGGACGCGAACACCGGGGAGCTGTTTTTT

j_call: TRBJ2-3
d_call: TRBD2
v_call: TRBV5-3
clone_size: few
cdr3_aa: CARSLKGTSGRSDTQYF
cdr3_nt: TGTGCCAGAAGCTTGAAGGGGACTAGCGGGAGATCAGATACGCAGTATTTT

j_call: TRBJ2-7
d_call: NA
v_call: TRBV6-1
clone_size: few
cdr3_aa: CASRTTGTPYEQYF
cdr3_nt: TGTGCCAGCAGAACCACCGGGACCCCCTACGAGCAGTACTTC

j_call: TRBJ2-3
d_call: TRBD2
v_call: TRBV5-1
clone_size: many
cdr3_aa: CASSKLAGGGTDTQYF
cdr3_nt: TGCGCCAGCAGCAAGCTAGCGGGAGGCGGCACAGATACGCAGTATTTT

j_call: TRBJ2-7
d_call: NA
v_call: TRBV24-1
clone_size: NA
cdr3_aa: CATSDPNGGEQYF
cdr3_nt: TGTGCCACCAGTGACCCGAATGGAGGCGAGCAGTACTTC

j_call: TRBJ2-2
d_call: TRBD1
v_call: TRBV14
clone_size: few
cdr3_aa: CASRQGAYSGELFF
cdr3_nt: TGTGCCAGCAGACAGGGGGCGTACTCCGGGGAGCTGTTTTTT

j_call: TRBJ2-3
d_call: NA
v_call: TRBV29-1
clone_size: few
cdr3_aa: CSVEDLVLGSTDTQYF
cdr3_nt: TGCAGCGTTGAAGATCTAGTATTGGGCTCCACAGATACGCAGTATTTT

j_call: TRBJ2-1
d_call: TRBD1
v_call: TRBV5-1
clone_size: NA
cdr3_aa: CASSSDRGGYNEQFF
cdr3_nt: TGCGCCAGCAGTTCGGACAGGGGCGGGTACAATGAGCAGTTCTTC

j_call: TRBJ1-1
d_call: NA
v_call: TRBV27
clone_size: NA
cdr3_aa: CASSHPGATEAFF
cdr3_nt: TGTGCCAGCAGTCACCCGGGGGCCACTGAAGCTTTCTTT

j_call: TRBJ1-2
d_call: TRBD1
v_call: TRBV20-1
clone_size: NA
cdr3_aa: CSARGTGGGYTF
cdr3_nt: TGCAGTGCTAGAGGGACAGGGGGTGGCTACACCTTC

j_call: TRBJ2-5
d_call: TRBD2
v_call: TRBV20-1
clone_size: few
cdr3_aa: CSARAYSTQGTSGALGEETQYF
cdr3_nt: TGCAGTGCTAGAGCATACTCAACCCAAGGGACTAGCGGGGCCTTAGGGGAAGAGACCCAGTACTTC

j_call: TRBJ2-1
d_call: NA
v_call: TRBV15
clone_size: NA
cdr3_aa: CATSARARGDNEQFF
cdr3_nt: TGTGCCACCAGCGCACGGGCCCGGGGAGACAATGAGCAGTTCTTC

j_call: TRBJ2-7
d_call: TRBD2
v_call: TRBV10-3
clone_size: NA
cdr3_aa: CAIRTSGGYEQYF
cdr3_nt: TGTGCCATCAGGACTAGCGGAGGCTACGAGCAGTACTTC

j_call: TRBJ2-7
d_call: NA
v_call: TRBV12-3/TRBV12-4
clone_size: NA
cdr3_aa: CASSLARGIEQYF
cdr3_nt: TGTGCCAGCAGTTTAGCGCGAGGGATCGAGCAGTACTTC

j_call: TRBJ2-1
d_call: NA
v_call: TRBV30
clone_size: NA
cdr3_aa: CAWSDPLIEQFF
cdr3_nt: TGTGCCTGGAGTGACCCCCTTATTGAGCAGTTCTTC

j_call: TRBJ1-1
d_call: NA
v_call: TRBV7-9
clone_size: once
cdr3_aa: CASSSWADTEAFF
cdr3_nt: TGTGCCAGCAGCTCGTGGGCAGACACTGAAGCTTTCTTT

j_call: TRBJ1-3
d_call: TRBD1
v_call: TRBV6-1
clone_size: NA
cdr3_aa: CASSRQGPSGNTIYF
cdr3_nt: TGTGCCAGCAGTCGACAGGGCCCCAGTGGAAACACCATATATTTT

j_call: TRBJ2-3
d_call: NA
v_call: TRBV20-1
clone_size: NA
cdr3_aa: CSARRGFTDTQYF
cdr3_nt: TGCAGTGCTAGACGGGGGTTCACAGATACGCAGTATTTT

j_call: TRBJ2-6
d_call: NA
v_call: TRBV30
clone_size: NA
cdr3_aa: CAWSLGGAGANVLTF
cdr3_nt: TGTGCCTGGAGTCTTGGGGGAGCTGGGGCCAACGTCCTGACTTTC

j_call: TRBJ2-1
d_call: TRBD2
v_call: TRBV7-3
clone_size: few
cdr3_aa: CASSPRLADNEQFF
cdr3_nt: TGTGCCAGCAGCCCGCGACTAGCGGACAATGAGCAGTTCTTC

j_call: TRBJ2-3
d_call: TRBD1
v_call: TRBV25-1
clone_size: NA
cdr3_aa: CASSESGTGGTDTQYF
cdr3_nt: TGTGCCAGCAGTGAATCCGGGACAGGTGGCACAGATACGCAGTATTTT

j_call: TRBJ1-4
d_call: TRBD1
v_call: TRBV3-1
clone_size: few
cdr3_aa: CASSQDRGQEGEKLFF
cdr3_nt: TGTGCCAGCAGCCAAGATCGCGGACAGGAGGGTGAAAAACTGTTTTTT

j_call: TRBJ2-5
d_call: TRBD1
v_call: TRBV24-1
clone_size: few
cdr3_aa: CATSDPTGLQETQYF
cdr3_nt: TGTGCCACCAGTGATCCGACAGGGCTACAAGAGACCCAGTACTTC